The 17 T cell receptor beta chains in this list originate from one sample, sequenced in a study of T-cell memory formation after mild COVID-19. From the 5' RACE reads, TCRdb called clonotypes with MiXCR, one entry per CDR3 protein. Here the sample spans over 300,000 distinct CDR3 sequences, 20% to 25% being singletons. Input material: PBMCs or a T cell subset sorted from them (not recorded which). The receptors were sampled from a man younger than 30 who had mild COVID-19 (a few samples of this study predate the infection). Cell type and time point are not known.

This clonotype has just a few counts. V gene TRBV7-6 combines with J gene TRBJ2-1; TRBD2 is a possible D gene (7 bases). The germline V gene encodes CDR1 SGHVS and CDR2 FNYEAQ. Deletions cut 0 bases from V and 5 bases from J, with 11 bases between. The CDR3 covers 15 residues. The CDR3 region has the DNA TGTGCCAGCAGCTTAGCCGCGGGGGCTAACAATGAGCAGTTCTTC. The encoded protein is CASSLAAGANNEQFF.

The CDR3 here is CASSLQVDYGYTF. Here the CDR3 DNA reads TGTGCCAGCAGCCTTCAAGTGGACTATGGCTACACCTTC. The V gene is TRBV6-2 or TRBV6-3, the J gene TRBJ1-2; no reliable D call. This CDR3 contains 13 residues. Between the trimmed V and J ends, which lost 6 bases and 3 bases, there was a span of 11 bases. The germline gives CDR1 MNHEY, CDR2 SVGEGT.

The sample holds a few counts of this clonotype. This rearrangement joins TRBV10-3 to TRBJ2-3; D possibly corresponds to TRBD1 (6 bases). Trimming took 8 bases from V and 3 from J, leaving 12 bases between them. CDR3 length equals 13 residues. Germline CDR1 and CDR2: ENHRY and SYGVKD. CDR3 nucleotide sequence: TGTGCCATCCTCCGGGACACTACAGATACGCAGTATTTT. It translates to CAILRDTTDTQYF.

The V gene is TRBV28, the J gene TRBJ2-7, with 9 positions matching TRBD1. The CDR3 has 13 amino acids. Trimming at V came to 10 bases and at J to 5 bases, leaving 9 bases not matched to a gene. The germline V gene encodes CDR1 MDHEN and CDR2 SYDVKM. The CDR3 coding sequence is TGTGCCACCTTGGGAACAGGGGGCGACGAGCAGTACGTC. As protein: CATLGTGGDEQYV.

This clonotype was detected only a few times. The chain links TRBV6-6 to TRBJ1-1; possible D gene TRBD1, 5 bases. This CDR3 region has 12 residues. Germline V CDR1 and CDR2: MNHNY, SVGAGI (reference sequence). V gave up 5 bases and J gave up 10 bases, with 14 bases separating them. CDR3 region: CASSELRAGAFF. CDR3 coding DNA: TGTGCCAGCAGTGAACTCAGGGCTGGAGCTTTCTTT.

Regarding this clonotype: At one end the junction does not follow the germline gene, possibly because of a read error. CDR3 bases: TGTGCCAGCAGCGTAACAGGGGTAGCGAACACCGGGGAGCTGTTTTTT. Protein product: CASSVTGVANTGELFF. The gene calls are TRBV7-3 and TRBJ2-2; TRBD1 matches 7 bases. This CDR3 has 16 residues. Germline lookup yields CDR1 SGHTA and CDR2 FQGTGA.

DNA for the CDR3: TGCGCCAGCAGCCGAGGGGACAGAAATGAAAAACTGTTTTTT. This encodes CASSRGDRNEKLFF. The rearrangement links TRBV5-1 to TRBJ1-4, with 7 bases that match TRBD1. In germline, CDR1 is SGHRS, CDR2 YFSETQ. V gave up 4 bases and J gave up 5 bases; unmatched junction bases: 5. The length of the CDR3 is 14 residues.

This clonotype was observed a handful of times. CDR3 loop: CASSARAPGDTQYF. The CDR3 DNA sequence: TGCGCCAGCAGCGCCCGGGCCCCTGGGGATACGCAGTATTTT. The V call is TRBV4-3, the J call TRBJ2-3; D gene ambiguous. Germline CDR1 and CDR2: LGHNA and YSLEER. This CDR3 is 14 amino acids long. The germline V and J ends were trimmed by 5 bases and 6 bases, with 15 bases remaining between them.

V is TRBV23-1 and J is TRBJ2-1; D may correspond to TRBD1 or TRBD2 (5 bases each). TRBV23-1 is given ORF status, its function remaining uncertain. The V gene lost 4 bases and the J gene lost 12 bases, with 25 bases spanning the gap. The CDR3 has 16 amino acids. The CDR3, as DNA: TGCGCCAGCAGTCCCCAAACGGGGCGGGCTACGGTGGGGCAGTTCTTC. This sequence encodes CASSPQTGRATVGQFF.

CDR3 in DNA: TGTGCCAGCAGCTTGGGCTCCGAGACAGGGTCTAACTATGGCTACACCTTC. Protein product: CASSLGSETGSNYGYTF. The rearrangement joins TRBV7-2 to TRBJ1-2; 7 bases match TRBD1. The germline V gene encodes CDR1 SGHTA and CDR2 FQGNSA. The CDR3 has 17 amino acids. Trimming removed 3 bases from V and 0 bases from J; junction bases left unmatched: 10. The full variable domain, in which reference TRBV7-2 and TRBJ1-2 provide the parts outside the CDR3, is GAGVSQSPSNKVTEKGKDVELRCDPISGHTALYWYRQSLGQGLEFLIYFQGNSAPDKSGLPSDRFSAERTGGSVSTLTIQRTQQEDSAVYLCASSLGSETGSNYGYTFGSGTRLTVV.

The table lists this clonotype with a few counts. The CDR3 loop reads CASSTRGVGTEAFF. In DNA form, the CDR3 reads TGCGCCAGCAGCACCAGGGGAGTGGGCACTGAAGCTTTCTTT. V usage is TRBV5-1 and J usage is TRBJ1-1; weak D call: TRBD1 (6 bases). This CDR3 comprises 14 residues. Trimming stripped 4 bases from V and 4 bases from J, with 14 bases between. Germline V gene sequence: CDR1 SGHRS, CDR2 YFSETQ. The full variable domain, rest sourced from reference TRBV5-1 and TRBJ1-1, is KAGVTQTPRYLIKTRGQQVTLSCSPISGHRSVSWYQQTPGQGLQFLFEYFSETQRNKGNFPGRFSGRQFSNSRSEMNVSTLELGDSALYLCASSTRGVGTEAFFGQGTRLTVV.

This clonotype has more than one count but fewer than ten. The chain joins TRBV7-9 to TRBJ2-7, with D possibly matching TRBD2 (6 bases). The V gene's germline CDR1 is SEHNR and CDR2 FQNEAQ (reference sequence). This CDR3 spans 14 amino acids. V was cut by 5 bases and J by 2 bases, with 13 bases left in between. Here the CDR3 DNA reads TGTGCCAGCAGCCCGCCGGGGGATACCTACGAGCAGTACTTC. It encodes CASSPPGDTYEQYF.

This clonotype was detected a few times. The chain has TRBV24-1 and TRBJ1-5; the D is unclear. Trimming took 5 bases from V and 2 from J, leaving 15 bases between them. The CDR3 has 16 residues. Germline loops: CDR1 KGHDR, CDR2 SFDVKD. The CDR3 DNA follows: TGTGCCACCAGTGCGGGTCTCATATCACGCAATCAGCCCCAGCATTTT. It translates to CATSAGLISRNQPQHF.

This clonotype has only a few counts. The chain uses TRBV6-1 and TRBJ2-1, with D perhaps TRBD2 (6 bases). The CDR3 spans 13 residues. Germline V lookup: CDR1 MNHNS, CDR2 SASEGT. The V end was cut by 6 bases, the J end by 14 bases, with 20 bases between. CDR3 residues: CASRGVAAVREFF. The CDR3 region has the DNA TGTGCCAGCAGGGGGGTAGCGGCGGTTCGGGAGTTCTTC.

The V gene is TRBV5-1, the J gene TRBJ2-1; the match to TRBD2 covers 10 bases. Germline loops: CDR1 SGHRS, CDR2 YFSETQ. The CDR3 extends over 15 amino acids. V trimming: 0 bases; J trimming: 5 bases; junction bases outside the gene matches: 2. DNA for the CDR3: TGCGCCAGCAGCTTGGATAGCGGGGGGAACAATGAGCAGTTCTTC. Its translation is CASSLDSGGNNEQFF.

This clonotype was observed a handful of times. The chain is built from TRBV20-1 and TRBJ1-4; D remains ambiguous. Germline-derived CDR1 and CDR2 are DFQATT and SNEGSKA (reference sequence). V lost 6 bases and J lost 3, with 14 bases in between. The CDR3 is 14 amino acids. The CDR3 is CSAPRRRSNEKLFF. The CDR3 DNA reads as TGCAGTGCCCCAAGGAGAAGATCTAATGAAAAACTGTTTTTT.

The chain employs TRBV9 and TRBJ2-3; TRBD1 agrees at 8 bases. Per germline, CDR1 SGDLS and CDR2 YYNGEE. J was trimmed by 2 bases and V by 0 bases; bases with no gene match: 5. The length of the CDR3 is 16 residues. CDR3 sequence: CASSVGTGYITDTQYF. CDR3 coding DNA: TGTGCCAGCAGCGTAGGGACAGGGTACATCACAGATACGCAGTATTTT.